This TCR beta chain was observed in a study of PD-L1 blockade in urothelial cancer. Study-wide background: Between 0 and 3 prior chemotherapy regimens had been given to patients. Notes on the study in general: In blood sampled pretreatment, TCR clonality below the median predicted better survival.

This clone was observed a few times. What it binds is not known. Here immunoSEQ multiplex PCR was the method, and the copy in TCRdb shows in-frame clones only, minus some. The sample lists about 88,000 clones; roughly 90% were seen once. The V and J ends lost 1 base and 3 bases, in that order; junction bases with no gene match: 5. Germline assignment: CDR1 SGHAT and CDR2 FQNNGV. The length of the CDR3 is 15 residues. This receptor was identified in a man aged 55 to 70 with urothelial cancer. This specimen was PBMCs, taken around atezolizumab (anti-PD-L1) treatment. The V gene is TRBV11-2, the J gene TRBJ2-7; 8 bases fit TRBD1. The CDR3 DNA reads as TGTGCCAGCAGCTTAGCAAAACAGGGGGGCTACGAGCAGTACTTC. Protein: CASSLAKQGGYEQYF.